Listed below are T cell receptor beta chains from one sample, sequenced in a study of CD8 T cells in ankylosing spondylitis. TCRdb ran MiXCR on the 5' RACE reads and lists one entry per CDR3 protein. The repertoire includes roughly 300,000 distinct CDR3 sequences, roughly 8% of them detected once, and about 15% sits in the top ten. The sequenced material came from blood, either unsorted or a sorted T cell fraction (not recorded which). Source of these receptors: a male donor with ankylosing spondylitis. Each CDR3 is given without its conserved first and last residue. Fields, in order: V gene, CDR3 length, CDR3 protein.

>TRBV4-2|18
ASSEPTYPMAGEETDTQY
>TRBV4-2|14
ASSQRRGSSYNEQF
>TRBV6-2/TRBV6-3|10
ASRSGLDTQY
>TRBV7-6|12
ASSSSGPTYEQY
>TRBV5-1|12
ASSLDRGRNEQY
>TRBV18|13
ASSPYIEADQPQH
>TRBV5-1|13
ASSLELADRNEQF
>TRBV5-1|13
ASSWTVLAKNIQY
>TRBV5-5|12
ASSEPGGSYEQY
>TRBV7-2|11
ASSLSWERIQF
>TRBV5-1|16
ASSKLAGELHSTDTQY
>TRBV27|13
ASSFGQRYLGEQF
>TRBV5-1|10
ASSYGETEAF
>TRBV20-1|16
SVGAVIREGGLRDTQY
>TRBV27|13
ASTPGGINTGELF
>TRBV20-1|14
SAGTSGRVGTGELF
>TRBV5-1|13
ASSSGTGQNQPQH
>TRBV4-1|13
ASSQYGTGLTPQF
>TRBV10-3|14
AISDSGLGSYNEQF
>TRBV7-9|13
ASRAWGTPSNEQF
>TRBV5-1|15
ASSLETSGRGTDTQY
>TRBV4-2|16
ASSRRLAGDVVTDTQY
>TRBV20-1|12
SARVPGMNTEAF